The 32 T cell receptor beta chains listed next were all sequenced from one sample in a study of cytomegalovirus exposure and HLA in healthy donors. Primers: 60 Vbeta forward and 13 Jbeta reverse. Profiling relied on immunoSEQ multiplex PCR, and the TCRdb table lists in-frame clones only, not all of them. The sample shows approximately 100,000 clones, 77% of them seen only once. The sequenced sample consisted of PBMCs. All receptors derive from a man in his forties in good health and CMV-seropositive.

The V call is TRBV4-1, the J call TRBJ2-5, with D possibly being TRBD2 (6 bases). Trimming left V 2 bases short and J 2 bases short, with 15 bases between. The CDR3 length is 16 residues. Germline V gene sequence: CDR1 MGHRA, CDR2 YSYEKL. CDR3 DNA: TGCGCCAGCAGCCAACAGTTGAGCGGACTACAAGAGACCCAGTACTTC. Encoded protein: CASSQQLSGLQETQYF.

This clone was detected only once. The V gene is TRBV28, the J gene TRBJ1-2; D ambiguous. The V gene's germline CDR1 is MDHEN and CDR2 SYDVKM. Between the trimmed V and J ends, which lost 8 bases and 5 bases, there was a span of 15 bases. The CDR3 consists of 13 residues. The CDR3 bases are TGTGCCAGCCATAGTGGAGGGCCATATGGCTACACCTTC. Translating it yields CASHSGGPYGYTF.

CDR3 loop: CASSVWTGANTEAFF. The CDR3 nucleotides are TGCGCCAGCAGCGTATGGACAGGGGCGAACACTGAAGCTTTCTTT. This rearrangement joins TRBV5-1 to TRBJ1-1; 9 bases align to TRBD1. Germline V gives CDR1 SGHRS, CDR2 YFSETQ. V shed 4 bases, J shed 1 base, and the junction held 5 bases outside the gene matches. This CDR3 comprises 15 residues.

The rearrangement joins TRBV12-2 to TRBJ2-5; TRBD2, the table's D call, lacks a check against the DNA. TRBV12-2 corresponds to a pseudogene. The CDR3 covers 14 residues. CDR3 bases: TGTGCAAGTCGCGCGGCGGGGTCCCAAGAGACCCAGTACTTC. It codes for CASRAAGSQETQYF.

The gene calls are TRBV6-5 and TRBJ1-5; TRBD1 is a possible D gene (6 bases). Trimming cost V 5 bases and J 4 bases, with 12 bases left between them. The germline V gene has CDR1 MNHEY and CDR2 SVGAGI. The CDR3 is 14 residues long. The DNA of the CDR3 is TGTGCCAGCAGTACAACAGGGCTAAATCAGCCCCAGCATTTT. Protein: CASSTTGLNQPQHF.

In this sample, this clone turned up a few times. CDR3 DNA: TGTGCCAGCAGCGCCGGACAGTCCCGGAATAGCAATCAGCCCCAGCATTTT. It encodes CASSAGQSRNSNQPQHF. The rearrangement links TRBV5-5 to TRBJ1-5; possibly TRBD1 for D (6 bases). Germline lookup yields CDR1 SGHKS and CDR2 YYEKEE (reference sequence). The CDR3 extends over 17 amino acids. V gave up 4 bases and J gave up 0 bases, with 17 bases separating them.

The chain recombines TRBV28 with TRBJ1-5, with TRBD1 matching over 7 bases. Germline V gene data show CDR1 as MDHEN and CDR2 as SYDVKM. This CDR3 contains 12 residues. Trimming removed 8 bases from V and 4 bases from J; junction bases left unmatched: 2. DNA of the CDR3: TGTGCCAGCCCACAGGGGAATCAGCCCCAGCATTTT. It encodes CASPQGNQPQHF. Filled out from reference TRBV28 and TRBJ1-5, the complete variable domain reads DVKVTQSSRYLVKRTGEKVFLECVQDMDHENMFWYRQDPGLGLRLIYFSYDVKMKEKGDIPEGYSVSREKKERFSLILESASTNQTSMYLCASPQGNQPQHFGDGTRLSIL.

V is TRBV7-9 and J is TRBJ2-1, with 7 positions matching TRBD2. V was pared by 6 bases and J by 4 bases, with 9 bases of the junction left unmatched. CDR3 length equals 15 residues. Germline V gene data show CDR1 as SEHNR and CDR2 as FQNEAQ (reference sequence). The chain's CDR3 is CASSVGGGGYNEQFF. The CDR3 bases are TGTGCCAGCAGTGTGGGCGGCGGGGGATACAATGAGCAGTTCTTC.

The chain employs TRBV28 and TRBJ2-7; 13 nucleotides line up with TRBD2. This CDR3 is built from 15 residues. V trimming: 6 bases; J trimming: 6 bases; junction bases outside the gene matches: 8. The V gene's germline CDR1 is MDHEN and CDR2 SYDVKM. Written as DNA, the CDR3 is TGTGCCAGCAGCCGGACTAGCGGGGGTCTCGGCGAGCAGTACTTC. It encodes CASSRTSGGLGEQYF.

V and J are TRBV5-1 and TRBJ2-1, with a possible D match to TRBD2 (7 bases). The CDR3 spans 14 residues. Trimming shortened V by 5 bases and J by 4 bases, and 13 bases separated the two germline ends. In germline, CDR1 is SGHRS, CDR2 YFSETQ. CDR3 nucleotide sequence: TGCGCCAGCAGTAGGGGGGGGGTATACAATGAGCAGTTCTTC. This encodes CASSRGGVYNEQFF.

This clone appeared once. The rearrangement links TRBV19 to TRBJ1-1; 9 positions match TRBD1. From germline, CDR1 is LNHDA and CDR2 SQIVND (reference sequence). The CDR3 is made up of 16 amino acids. V lost 3 bases, J lost 3 bases, and 8 bases stayed unmatched. The CDR3 DNA is TGTGCCAGTAGTATCCGAGGACAGGGGACGGACACTGAAGCTTTCTTT. Its translation is CASSIRGQGTDTEAFF.

This clone occurred once. The rearrangement uses TRBV7-9 and TRBJ2-7, with 9 bases identical to TRBD1. CDR3 size: 15 residues. Germline lookup yields CDR1 SEHNR and CDR2 FQNEAQ (reference sequence). Trimming removed 1 base from V and 5 bases from J; junction bases left unmatched: 6. CDR3 amino acids: CASSLEVTGGDEQYF. The CDR3 nucleotides are TGTGCCAGCAGCTTAGAGGTGACAGGGGGGGACGAGCAGTACTTC.

This clone appeared a few times. The same CDR3 can be traced to other DNA sequences in this sample. The J gene is TRBJ1-2, the V gene TRBV4-1; possibly TRBD1 for D (6 bases). V dropped 0 bases and J dropped 3 bases, with 11 bases sitting between them. CDR3 length: 15 amino acids. CDR1 and CDR2 from the germline V gene are MGHRA and YSYEKL. The CDR3 DNA follows: TGCGCCAGCAGCCAAGATCAGGGGCTGGACTATGGCTACACCTTC. Translating gives CASSQDQGLDYGYTF.

As regards this clone: The same CDR3 also results from other DNA sequences found in this sample. The V call is TRBV5-1, the J call TRBJ2-1; D might be TRBD2 (5 bases). Germline V gives CDR1 SGHRS, CDR2 YFSETQ. Between the trimmed V and J ends, which lost 3 bases and 0 bases, there was a span of 7 bases. The CDR3 consists of 14 residues. This CDR3 reads CASSSAGSYNEQFF. In DNA form, the CDR3 reads TGCGCCAGCAGCTCGGCGGGCTCCTACAATGAGCAGTTCTTC. Complete variable domain (other parts from reference TRBV5-1 and TRBJ2-1): KAGVTQTPRYLIKTRGQQVTLSCSPISGHRSVSWYQQTPGQGLQFLFEYFSETQRNKGNFPGRFSGRQFSNSRSEMNVSTLELGDSALYLCASSSAGSYNEQFFGPGTRLTVL.

The gene calls are TRBV30 and TRBJ1-3; D ambiguous. V was pared by 0 bases and J by 0 bases, with 9 bases between. Germline V gives CDR1 GTSNPN, CDR2 SVGIG (reference sequence). This CDR3 is built from 15 residues. The CDR3 loop is CAWSVLAYSGNTIYF. DNA for the CDR3: TGTGCCTGGAGTGTATTGGCTTACTCTGGAAACACCATATATTTT. Filled out from reference TRBV30 and TRBJ1-3, the complete variable domain reads SQTIHQWPATLVQPVGSPLSLECTVEGTSNPNLYWYRQAAGRGLQLLFYSVGIGQISSEVPQNLSASRPQDRQFILSSKKLLLSDSGFYLCAWSVLAYSGNTIYFGEGSWLTVV.

This clone was detected only once. The chain uses TRBV6-1 and TRBJ1-1; the D is unclear. Germline V CDR1 and CDR2: MNHNS, SASEGT. V was trimmed by 7 bases and J by 8 bases, leaving 17 bases between them. The CDR3 totals 13 residues. CDR3 sequence (DNA): TGTGCCAGCACGTGGATAGAAGACTTGGAAGCTTTCTTT. It encodes CASTWIEDLEAFF.

This rearrangement joins TRBV9 to TRBJ1-1; no clear D. The CDR3 consists of 12 residues. With 0 bases removed from V and 5 bases from J, the gap between germline ends came to 5 bases. Germline assignment: CDR1 SGDLS and CDR2 YYNGEE. As DNA, the CDR3 is TGTGCCAGCAGCGTAGTAGAGACTGAAGCTTTCTTT. Its protein product is CASSVVETEAFF.

The V call is TRBV9, the J call TRBJ2-1; the match to TRBD2 covers 10 bases. Germline V gives CDR1 SGDLS, CDR2 YYNGEE. There are 16 residues in the CDR3. With V trimmed by 0 bases and J by 6 bases, 6 bases remained unmatched. As DNA, the CDR3 is TGTGCCAGCAGCGTAGAAATAGCGGGGGGACGCAATGAGCAGTTCTTC. Its translation is CASSVEIAGGRNEQFF.

This chain links TRBV5-1 with TRBJ2-3, with 10 bases aligning to TRBD1. The CDR3 contains 17 residues. Germline V gene sequence: CDR1 SGHRS, CDR2 YFSETQ. The V and J ends lost 4 bases and 3 bases, in that order; junction bases with no gene match: 11. The CDR3 DNA follows: TGCGCCAGCAGCCATATCCTTAGACAGGGGGCAACAGATACGCAGTATTTT. This translates into CASSHILRQGATDTQYF.

CDR3 coding DNA: TGTGCCAGCAGCTTAGGGCTCAGGGGTCCACCCCTCCACTTT. Encoded protein: CASSLGLRGPPLHF. The chain has TRBV11-2 and TRBJ1-6; D is perhaps TRBD1 (6 bases). V lost 1 base and J lost 11, with 12 bases in between. Germline loops: CDR1 SGHAT, CDR2 FQNNGV. The CDR3 runs 14 residues.

This chain joins TRBV11-2 and TRBJ2-2; D call uncertain. The CDR3 runs to 12 residues. Trimming took 3 bases from V and 6 from J, leaving 5 bases between them. Germline assignment: CDR1 SGHAT and CDR2 FQNNGV. CDR3: CASSFWPGELFF. The CDR3, as DNA: TGTGCCAGCAGCTTTTGGCCCGGGGAGCTGTTTTTT.

This clone was counted once. The CDR3 coding sequence is TGTGCCAGTAGTTTCCCGGGCCTCGGAGGTTACTATGGCTACACCTTC. This translates into CASSFPGLGGYYGYTF. The chain carries TRBV19 and TRBJ1-2; unclear D gene. This CDR3 is 16 amino acids long. The V end lost 5 bases, the J end lost 3 bases, and 19 bases lay between the germline ends. The germline V gene has CDR1 LNHDA and CDR2 SQIVND (reference sequence).

The chain uses TRBV30 and TRBJ2-5, with TRBD1 matching 10 bases. CDR1 and CDR2 (germline): GTSNPN, SVGIG (reference sequence). V was clipped by 0 bases and J by 5 bases; unmatched bases: 6. CDR3 length equals 15 residues. The CDR3 coding sequence is TGTGCCTGGAGTGTACGACAGGGGGCGCGGGAGACCCAGTACTTC. It translates to CAWSVRQGARETQYF.

V gene TRBV6-1 combines with J gene TRBJ2-3; 8 bases map to TRBD2. CDR3 size: 15 residues. CDR1 and CDR2 (germline): MNHNS, SASEGT. V gave up 6 bases and J gave up 0 bases; unmatched junction bases: 5. The CDR3 DNA follows: TGTGCCAGCAGAAGAGCGGGGGATAGCACAGATACGCAGTATTTT. Its protein is CASRRAGDSTDTQYF.

CDR3 sequence reads: CASSFGTNTGELFF. CDR3 DNA: TGTGCCAGCAGTTTCGGGACAAACACCGGGGAGCTGTTTTTT. J is TRBJ2-2 and V is TRBV27; D is perhaps TRBD1 (6 bases). Germline assignment: CDR1 MNHEY and CDR2 SMNVEV (reference sequence). The ends were cut back, 3 bases at V and 2 bases at J, with 7 bases in the middle. CDR3 length: 14 amino acids.

V and J are TRBV28 and TRBJ2-5; D perhaps matches TRBD2 (5 bases). TRBJ2-7 matches the DNA end more closely, so the J call is doubtful. CDR3 length: 14 amino acids. Germline CDR1 is MDHEN and CDR2 is SYDVKM. The CDR3 protein is CASSEGWGRDEQYF. The CDR3 DNA reads as TGTGCCAGCAGTGAGGGATGGGGTCGCGACGAGCAGTACTTC.

V and J are TRBV20-1 and TRBJ2-3, with D maybe TRBD1 (5 bases). V was cut by 6 bases and J by 10 bases, with 11 bases left in between. This CDR3 is built from 10 residues. Germline CDR1 and CDR2: DFQATT and SNEGSKA (reference sequence). The CDR3 reads CSATDRAQYF. The CDR3 DNA follows: TGCAGTGCAACAGACAGAGCGCAGTATTTT.

The rearrangement joins TRBV5-1 to TRBJ2-7; no clear D. Germline-derived CDR1 and CDR2 are SGHRS and YFSETQ. The CDR3 runs 14 residues. The V end was cut by 0 bases, the J end by 2 bases, with 9 bases between. The CDR3: CASSLGWSTYEQYF. The CDR3 bases are TGCGCCAGCAGCTTGGGGTGGAGCACCTACGAGCAGTACTTC.

The chain uses TRBV7-3 and TRBJ2-5, with 10 bases aligning to TRBD2. Looked up from germline, CDR1 is SGHTA and CDR2 is FQGTGA. The trim removed 2 bases at V and 4 bases at J, leaving 7 bases unmatched. This CDR3 spans 16 amino acids. CDR3 DNA sequence: TGTGCCAGCAGCTTAGCGGCAGCGGGGGGGTCAGAGACCCAGTACTTC. Translated: CASSLAAAGGSETQYF.

In its sample, this clone was seen a few times. Other DNA sequences of this sample code for an identical CDR3. The rearrangement uses TRBV2 and TRBJ1-5, with D perhaps TRBD1 (6 bases). Germline lookup yields CDR1 SNHLY and CDR2 FYNNEI. The CDR3 is 13 residues long. V gave up 5 bases and J gave up 5 bases, with 10 bases separating them. The chain's CDR3 is CASSRTVDQPQHF. DNA of the CDR3: TGTGCCAGCAGTCGGACAGTGGATCAGCCCCAGCATTTT.

This clone turned up a few times. This chain connects TRBV5-6 to TRBJ1-1; the D is unclear. The CDR3 contains 15 residues. V dropped 1 base and J dropped 0 bases, with 10 bases sitting between them. Germline CDR1 reads SGHDT; CDR2 reads YYEEEE. This chain's CDR3 is CASSLFGGMNTEAFF. In nucleotides, the CDR3 is TGTGCCAGCAGCTTGTTTGGAGGGATGAACACTGAAGCTTTCTTT. Together with reference TRBV5-6 and TRBJ1-1, the CDR3 gives the full variable domain: DAGVTQSPTHLIKTRGQQVTLRCSPKSGHDTVSWYQQALGQGPQFIFQYYEEEERQRGNFPDRFSGHQFPNYSSELNVNALLLGDSALYLCASSLFGGMNTEAFFGQGTRLTVV.

V gene TRBV9 combines with J gene TRBJ2-2; 11 bases map to TRBD2. CDR1 and CDR2 from the germline V gene are SGDLS and YYNGEE. This CDR3 has 18 residues. The V and J ends lost 2 bases and 4 bases, in that order; junction bases with no gene match: 10. The CDR3 protein is CASSVWASGGLGTGELFF. CDR3 DNA: TGTGCCAGCAGCGTTTGGGCTAGCGGGGGGCTGGGCACCGGGGAGCTGTTTTTT.